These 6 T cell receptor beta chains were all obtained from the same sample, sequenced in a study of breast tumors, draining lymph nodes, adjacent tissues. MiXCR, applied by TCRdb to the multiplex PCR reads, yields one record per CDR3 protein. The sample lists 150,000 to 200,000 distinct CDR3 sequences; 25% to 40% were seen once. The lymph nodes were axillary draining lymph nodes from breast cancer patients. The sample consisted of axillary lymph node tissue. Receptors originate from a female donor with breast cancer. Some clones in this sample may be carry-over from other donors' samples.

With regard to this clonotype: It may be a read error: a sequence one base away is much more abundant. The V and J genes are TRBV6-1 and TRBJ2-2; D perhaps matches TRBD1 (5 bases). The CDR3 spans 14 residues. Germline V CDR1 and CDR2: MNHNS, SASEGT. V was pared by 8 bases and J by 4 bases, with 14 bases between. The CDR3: CASGRDAPTGELFF. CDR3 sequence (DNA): TGTGCCAGCGGCAGGGATGCGCCCACCGGGGAGCTGTTTTTT.

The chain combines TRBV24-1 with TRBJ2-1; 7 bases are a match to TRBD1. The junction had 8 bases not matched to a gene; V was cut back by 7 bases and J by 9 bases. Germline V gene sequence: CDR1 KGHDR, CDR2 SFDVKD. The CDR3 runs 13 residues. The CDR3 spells CATSPCDRAEQFF. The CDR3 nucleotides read TGTGCCACCAGCCCATGCGACAGGGCTGAGCAGTTCTTC.

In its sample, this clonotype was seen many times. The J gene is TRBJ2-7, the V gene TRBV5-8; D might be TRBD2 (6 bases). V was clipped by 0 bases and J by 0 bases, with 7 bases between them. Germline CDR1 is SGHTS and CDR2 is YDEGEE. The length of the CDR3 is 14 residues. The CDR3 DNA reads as TGTGCCAGCAGCTTGGAACTAGCCTCCTACGAGCAGTACTTC. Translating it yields CASSLELASYEQYF.

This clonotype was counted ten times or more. CDR3 sequence: CSALPRGKISYEQYF. DNA of the CDR3: TGCAGTGCTTTACCGCGGGGCAAGATCTCCTACGAGCAGTACTTC. This sequence joins TRBV20-1 and TRBJ2-7, with D maybe TRBD2 (6 bases). The CDR3 has 15 amino acids. Between the trimmed V and J ends, which lost 5 bases and 0 bases, there was a span of 17 bases. Germline V CDR1 and CDR2: DFQATT, SNEGSKA (reference sequence).

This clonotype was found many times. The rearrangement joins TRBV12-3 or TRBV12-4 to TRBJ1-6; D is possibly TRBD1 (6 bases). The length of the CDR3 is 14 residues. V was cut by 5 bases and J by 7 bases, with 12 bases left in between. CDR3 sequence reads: CASSTGLGNSPLHF. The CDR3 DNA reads TGTGCCAGCAGTACAGGGTTGGGGAATTCACCCCTCCACTTT.

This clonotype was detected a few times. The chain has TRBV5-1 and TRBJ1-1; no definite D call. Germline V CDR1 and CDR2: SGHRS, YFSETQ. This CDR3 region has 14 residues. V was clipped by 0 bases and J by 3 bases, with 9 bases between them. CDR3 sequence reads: CASSLDSTYTEAFF. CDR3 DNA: TGCGCCAGCAGCTTGGACAGTACGTACACTGAAGCTTTCTTT. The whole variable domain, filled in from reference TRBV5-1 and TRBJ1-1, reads KAGVTQTPRYLIKTRGQQVTLSCSPISGHRSVSWYQQTPGQGLQFLFEYFSETQRNKGNFPGRFSGRQFSNSRSEMNVSTLELGDSALYLCASSLDSTYTEAFFGQGTRLTVV.